These T cell receptor beta chains were read from a single sample in a study of blood T cell repertoires in COVID-19. Assay used: immunoSEQ multiplex PCR; TCRdb lists only in-frame clones, some missing. The sample has 120,000 or so clones, about 85% seen once. The source material was peripheral blood. The origin of the receptors is a man older than 75 with active or convalescent COVID-19. The conserved cysteine and the conserved F or W are not part of the CDR3 here. Not every row has a clone size; where given, it reads once, few, many or a size class.

clone_size	j_call	v_call	cdr3_aa
NA	TRBJ1-1	TRBV7-2	ASSFTGNTEAF
NA	TRBJ1-1	TRBV5-1	ASSLAAVWTEAF
once	TRBJ1-5	TRBV18	ASSPQWQGAYQPQH
NA	TRBJ2-2	TRBV9	ASRGGWANTGELF
NA	TRBJ2-3	TRBV5-5	ASIREILTDTQY
NA	TRBJ2-5	TRBV19	ASSQLAGETQY
NA	TRBJ1-1	TRBV18	ASSPSGTTNTEAF
NA	TRBJ1-5	TRBV6-5	ASSYGPVGQPQH
NA	TRBJ2-7	TRBV9	ASSAPSGSREQY
NA	TRBJ1-1	TRBV29-1	SVQGQAANTEAF
NA	TRBJ1-4	TRBV30	AWSEGAANEKLF
NA	TRBJ2-1	TRBV7-6	ASSSGTGEVVKQF
NA	TRBJ1-5	TRBV6-5	ASRTPTGGNQPQH
NA	TRBJ1-2	TRBV6-5	ASRGQGDYGYT
NA	TRBJ1-6	TRBV7-2	ASRFSTGGNSPLH
NA	TRBJ1-3	TRBV7-9	ASSLGWTAGSGNTIY
NA	TRBJ1-6	TRBV7-2	ASSSGGTGGNSPLH
once	TRBJ1-2	TRBV15	ATSRGTVYGYT
NA	TRBJ1-5	TRBV7-9	ASRDDRSNQPQH
NA	TRBJ2-7	TRBV6-6	ASTLLGGNYEQY
NA	TRBJ2-5	TRBV4-3	ASSPGVRGGEETQY
NA	TRBJ2-7	TRBV7-2	ASGRDRVTYEQY
NA	TRBJ1-5	TRBV28	ASSPTGYSNQPQH
NA	TRBJ2-2	TRBV12-3/TRBV12-4	AGRDKNGGELF
few	TRBJ1-1	TRBV6-5	ASSWDRADTEAF
many	TRBJ2-7	TRBV29-1	SVRTGYEQY
once	TRBJ1-3	TRBV7-2	ASSLIGTGSGNTIY
NA	TRBJ2-2	TRBV9	ASSPRGAGANTGELF
NA	TRBJ2-4	TRBV27	ASSPTGQGWDIQY
NA	TRBJ1-4	TRBV19	ASTPSRNEKLF
NA	TRBJ1-2	TRBV5-8	ASSPLKDSIGYT
NA	TRBJ2-2	TRBV2	ASRSQGFKTGELF
NA	TRBJ2-5	TRBV24-1	ATSDGAAGLETQY
NA	TRBJ2-2	TRBV11-2	ASSRDGLGGELF
NA	TRBJ2-2	TRBV10-2	ASRVAEDTGELF
NA	TRBJ1-2	TRBV6-5	ASSYSTGEAGYT
NA	TRBJ2-1	TRBV30	AWSVGSGTYNEQF
once	TRBJ2-3	TRBV3-1/TRBV3-2	ASSQGPYLFAGGGTDTQY
once	TRBJ2-1	TRBV11-3	ASSLRAGNFDEQF
NA	TRBJ1-2	TRBV6-5	ASRGPLVSYT
NA	TRBJ1-2	TRBV5-8	ASSLQDNYGYT
NA	TRBJ2-1	TRBV5-4	ASRSGTSGGDEQF
NA	TRBJ1-5	TRBV6-5	ASSYSSRGDQPQH
NA	TRBJ1-2	TRBV27	ASSSSGERGAYYGYT
NA	TRBJ2-7	TRBV29-1	SVGTSGISYEQY